These 3 T cell receptor beta chains were sequenced from one sample in a study of blood T cell repertoires in COVID-19. The repertoire was sequenced with immunoSEQ multiplex PCR; TCRdb's copy has only in-frame clones and lacks some. The sample lists under 300,000 clones; 88% were seen once. Sequenced sample: peripheral blood. The source is a woman in her 40s who had recovered from COVID-19.

The CDR3 DNA sequence: TGTGCCAGCAGCTTAACGGCAGGGGTTAACACCGGGGAGCTGTTTTTT. Protein: CASSLTAGVNTGELFF. The chain has TRBV7-3 and TRBJ2-2; possible D gene TRBD1, 6 bases. The length of the CDR3 is 16 residues. V shed 0 bases and J shed 2 bases, with 10 bases lying between them. CDR1 is SGHTA and CDR2 is FQGTGA in the germline V gene.

V and J are TRBV27 and TRBJ2-6, with 7 nucleotides matching TRBD2. The CDR3 loop spans 18 amino acids. V lost 1 base to trimming and J lost 0 bases; unmatched junction nucleotides: 6. Germline CDR1 and CDR2: MNHEY and SMNVEV (reference sequence). In DNA form, the CDR3 reads TGTGCCAGCAGTTTATGGGCGGGAGCTGGCTCTGGGGCCAACGTCCTGACTTTC. Translated, it gives CASSLWAGAGSGANVLTF. The full variable domain, in which reference TRBV27 and TRBJ2-6 provide the parts outside the CDR3, is EAQVTQNPRYLITVTGKKLTVTCSQNMNHEYMSWYRQDPGLGLRQIYYSMNVEVTDKGDVPEGYKVSRKEKRNFPLILESPSPNQTSLYFCASSLWAGAGSGANVLTFGAGSRLTVL.

This chain connects TRBV7-9 to TRBJ2-1, with TRBD2 as a possible D gene (6 bases). The V end lost 0 bases, the J end lost 7 bases, and 13 bases lay between the germline ends. CDR3 length: 15 residues. Germline CDR1 SEHNR, CDR2 FQNEAQ (reference sequence). CDR3 sequence reads: CASSLAGTERNEQFF. The CDR3 DNA follows: TGTGCCAGCAGCTTAGCCGGGACTGAACGTAATGAGCAGTTCTTC.